The 17 T cell receptor beta chains presented below share a single source sample, sequenced in a study of beta chain features in type 1 diabetes (dated by TCRdb to the late 2010s). Preparation of the library involved the immunoSEQ multiplex PCR assay. All of the isolated RNA was reverse transcribed with the High Capacity cDNA Reverse Transcription Kit, so expressed TCRB transcripts were sequenced. What TCRdb holds here is the immuneACCESS table cut down to in-frame rearrangements. Part of the clones is not present; checked against another copy, under half of the missing clones reflect an unresolved V gene, and the others are unexplained. Here the sample has roughly 300,000 clones; 8% occur a single time. Around 0.44% of the sample is held by the ten biggest clonotypes. The source material was central memory CD4+ T cells from blood. These receptors all come from a woman under 30 in good health.

This clone was detected only a few times. The genes are TRBV7-2 and TRBJ2-6; D not certain. V lost 3 bases to trimming and J lost 2 bases, with 8 bases between them. Germline V lookup: CDR1 SGHTA, CDR2 FQGNSA. This CDR3 comprises 15 residues. CDR3 nucleotides: TGTGCCAGCAGCTTCATCTTGCCTGGGGCCAACGTCCTGACTTTC. Translating gives CASSFILPGANVLTF.

This clone was counted ten times or more. V usage is TRBV4-2 and J usage is TRBJ2-5; D gene unclear. Germline values: CDR1 LGHNA, CDR2 YNFKEQ. The V end lost 4 bases, the J end lost 5 bases, and 14 bases lay between the germline ends. The CDR3 is 14 amino acids. The CDR3 nucleotides are TGTGCCAGCAGCCGAGACCCCGAATGGGAGACCCAGTACTTC. This sequence encodes CASSRDPEWETQYF.

The V and J genes are TRBV7-6 and TRBJ2-2; unclear D gene. CDR1 is SGHVS, CDR2 FNYEAQ, per germline. Trimming took off 5 bases at V and 10 bases at J, with 20 bases between the two ends. There are 15 residues in the CDR3. The CDR3 spells CASSRNLQPNEELFF. CDR3 DNA sequence: TGTGCCAGCAGCCGAAATTTGCAACCGAACGAGGAGCTGTTTTTT.

This clone was picked up many times. CDR3 residues: CASSGEFTGELFF. The CDR3 DNA reads TGTGCCAGCAGTGGAGAGTTCACCGGGGAGCTGTTTTTT. The chain uses TRBV2 and TRBJ2-2; D uncertain. Trimming took off 4 bases at V and 4 bases at J, with 7 bases between the two ends. Per the germline V gene, CDR1 is SNHLY and CDR2 is FYNNEI. This CDR3 comprises 13 residues.

In this sample, this clone turned up a few times. The chain employs TRBV15 and TRBJ2-3, with TRBD2 as a possible D gene (5 bases). V lost 0 bases to trimming and J lost 5 bases, with 6 bases between them. Germline CDR1 is LNHNV and CDR2 is YYDKDF (reference sequence). The CDR3 contains 13 residues. For the CDR3, the DNA is TGTGCCACCAGCAGAGATCGGGAAGATACGCAGTATTTT. It encodes CATSRDREDTQYF. The full variable domain, rest sourced from reference TRBV15 and TRBJ2-3, is DAMVIQNPRYQVTQFGKPVTLSCSQTLNHNVMYWYQQKSSQAPKLLFHYYDKDFNNEADTPDNFQSRRPNTSFCFLDIRSPGLGDTAMYLCATSRDREDTQYFGPGTRLTVL.

This CDR3 reads CASSFPRGRATGELFF. The CDR3 bases are TGTGCCAGCAGTTTCCCCAGGGGGCGCGCCACCGGGGAGCTGTTTTTT. This sequence joins TRBV28 and TRBJ2-2; 8 bases agree with TRBD1. The CDR3 has 16 residues. V lost 3 bases to trimming and J lost 4 bases; unmatched junction nucleotides: 7. CDR1 MDHEN and CDR2 SYDVKM come from the germline V gene.

The sample holds a few counts of this clone. The chain recombines TRBV5-4 with TRBJ2-1; 7 bases line up with TRBD2. The CDR3 covers 17 residues. From germline, CDR1 is SGHNT and CDR2 YYREEE (reference sequence). Trimming at V came to 5 bases and at J to 3 bases, leaving 14 bases not matched to a gene. In DNA, the CDR3 is TGTGCCAGCAGTTTTGGTAGCGGGCGAGCTGGCTACAATGAGCAGTTCTTC. Amino acids: CASSFGSGRAGYNEQFF.

There are a few counts of this clone. The chain links TRBV7-8 to TRBJ1-2; possibly TRBD1 for D (5 bases). The V gene lost 1 base and the J gene lost 3 bases, with 12 bases spanning the gap. CDR3 length equals 15 residues. Germline values: CDR1 SGHVS, CDR2 FQNEAQ. CDR3 region: CASSLGSTEYYGYTF. The CDR3 nucleotides read TGTGCCAGCAGCTTAGGCTCGACAGAATACTATGGCTACACCTTC.

This sequence joins TRBV7-8 and TRBJ1-1; no firm D call. Germline loops: CDR1 SGHVS, CDR2 FQNEAQ. Between the trimmed V and J ends, which lost 1 base and 1 base, there was a span of 10 bases. The CDR3 contains 15 residues. This chain's CDR3 is CASSLGARSNTEAFF. In nucleotides, the CDR3 is TGTGCCAGCAGCTTAGGGGCCAGGTCGAACACTGAAGCTTTCTTT.

This clone was seen repeatedly, ten times or more. The chain uses TRBV7-2 and TRBJ2-6, with D perhaps TRBD1 (6 bases). CDR3 length: 19 amino acids. Trimming shortened V by 3 bases and J by 0 bases, and 18 bases separated the two germline ends. Germline loops: CDR1 SGHTA, CDR2 FQGNSA. The CDR3: CASSLRSKTGNSGANVLTF. The CDR3 region has the DNA TGTGCCAGCAGCTTGCGCTCTAAAACAGGGAACTCTGGGGCCAACGTCCTGACTTTC. Looking up the rest from reference TRBV7-2 and TRBJ2-6 gives the full variable domain: GAGVSQSPSNKVTEKGKDVELRCDPISGHTALYWYRQSLGQGLEFLIYFQGNSAPDKSGLPSDRFSAERTGGSVSTLTIQRTQQEDSAVYLCASSLRSKTGNSGANVLTFGAGSRLTVL.

This clone was detected only a few times. The gene calls are TRBV20-1 and TRBJ1-2; D perhaps matches TRBD1 (6 bases). Trimming stripped 6 bases from V and 8 bases from J, with 10 bases between. This CDR3 region has 10 residues. The germline V gene has CDR1 DFQATT and CDR2 SNEGSKA (reference sequence). CDR3 DNA: TGCAGTGCGAACAGGGTCGGCTACACCTTC. It codes for CSANRVGYTF.

This clone has a count of ten or more. V and J are TRBV7-9 and TRBJ2-1, with D perhaps assigned TRBD1 or TRBD2 (5 bases each). V lost 3 bases and J 15 bases, leaving 18 bases between the germline ends. This CDR3 has 13 residues. In germline, CDR1 is SEHNR, CDR2 FQNEAQ (reference sequence). CDR3 region: CASSFDPGPVRFF. The DNA for the CDR3 is TGTGCCAGCAGCTTCGATCCGGGACCAGTGCGGTTCTTC. The whole variable domain, filled in from reference TRBV7-9 and TRBJ2-1, reads DTGVSQNPRHKITKRGQNVTFRCDPISEHNRLYWYRQTLGQGPEFLTYFQNEAQLEKSRLLSDRFSAERPKGSFSTLEIQRTEQGDSAMYLCASSFDPGPVRFFGPGTRLTVL.

This clone was detected only a few times. The chain uses TRBV4-2 and TRBJ1-2; no reliable D call. In germline, CDR1 is LGHNA, CDR2 YNFKEQ. The CDR3 spans 12 residues. V shed 1 base and J shed 10 bases, with 10 bases lying between them. CDR3 sequence reads: CASSQVGIDYTF. CDR3 DNA: TGTGCCAGCAGCCAAGTGGGGATTGACTACACCTTC.

A few counts support this clone. This sequence joins TRBV7-8 and TRBJ2-7, with D tentatively TRBD2 (6 bases). Deletions cut 7 bases from V and 1 base from J, with 17 bases between. This CDR3 spans 15 amino acids. Germline assignment: CDR1 SGHVS and CDR2 FQNEAQ. DNA of the CDR3: TGTGCCAGCACCCAGTCCGGGACTCCTTCCTACGAGCAGTACTTC. It specifies CASTQSGTPSYEQYF.

The chain is built from TRBV5-1 and TRBJ2-2; D is undetermined. With 0 bases removed from V and 0 bases from J, the gap between germline ends came to 6 bases. The germline V gene has CDR1 SGHRS and CDR2 YFSETQ. The CDR3 runs to 15 residues. CDR3 DNA sequence: TGCGCCAGCAGCTTGGTACCAGCGAACACCGGGGAGCTGTTTTTT. Translation gives CASSLVPANTGELFF.

This clone showed up many times. This CDR3 is also generated by other DNA sequences in the sample. The chain employs TRBV5-1 and TRBJ1-1; no clear D gene. The CDR3 covers 13 residues. Deletions cut 0 bases from V and 1 base from J, with 4 bases between. CDR1 SGHRS and CDR2 YFSETQ come from the germline V gene. The CDR3 DNA reads as TGCGCCAGCAGCTTGGACAGGAACACTGAAGCTTTCTTT. Translated, it gives CASSLDRNTEAFF.

The chain employs TRBV7-6 and TRBJ2-3; tentatively, D is TRBD2 (5 bases). The CDR3 is 17 residues long. Germline CDR1 SGHVS, CDR2 FNYEAQ. Trimming left V 2 bases short and J 2 bases short, with 17 bases between. As DNA, the CDR3 is TGTGCCAGCAGCTTACACCAAACCGGGGTTTTCACAGATACGCAGTATTTT. Protein: CASSLHQTGVFTDTQYF.